This T cell receptor (beta chain) came from a study of blood T cell repertoires in COVID-19. Study-wide background: Spain, Italy and the United States supplied samples that represented acute and convalescent COVID-19. From T cells, B-cell-depleted T cells, or PBMCs came the material, which was cDNA or gDNA.

The authors' processing: Reference gene primers were amplified, and this amplification served to estimate nucleated cell counts. Assay used: immunoSEQ multiplex PCR; TCRdb lists only in-frame clones, some missing. V and J calls and clone size are those listed in that table; D and trimming were worked out from the DNA. The sample lists around 260,000 clones, roughly 88% occurring once. Details on this clone: Germline and junction disagree at one end, which may indicate a read error.

Germline CDR1 is SSHAT and CDR2 is FNYEAQ (reference sequence). This CDR3 is 15 amino acids long. Seattle's cohort entered during active infection and was followed longitudinally. This receptor was identified in a human donor with COVID-19, enrolled during active disease. The donor label of this sample is uncertain. The sequenced material came from peripheral blood. The V and J genes are TRBV7-7 and TRBJ2-5; 11 nucleotides line up with TRBD2. The CDR3: CASSAGTSGAETQYF. The CDR3 DNA is TGTGCTAGCAGCGCCGGGACTAGCGGAGCAGAGACCCAGTACTTC.